The clone carrying this T cell receptor beta chain is medium-sized. The data stem from a study of metastatic and nonmetastatic thyroid tumors. The germline V and J ends were trimmed by 2 bases and 1 base, with 6 bases remaining between them. This CDR3 comprises 13 residues. Looked up from germline, CDR1 is SGDLS and CDR2 is YYNGEE. Before thyroid surgery, none of the patients had received any treatment. TCRdb re-called clones from the PCR reads using MiXCR. The sample has 5,500 to 7,500 clones; 25% to 30% are singletons. The V and J genes are TRBV9 and TRBJ1-1; a possible D gene is TRBD1 (5 bases). Sequenced: adjacent normal tissue. This TCR was sampled from a female donor with papillary thyroid cancer or a benign thyroid nodule (not recorded which). Some clones in this sample may be carry-over from other donors' samples. The CDR3 DNA sequence: TGTGCCAGCAGCGTCCAGGGGAACACTGAAGCTTTCTTT. As protein: CASSVQGNTEAFF.